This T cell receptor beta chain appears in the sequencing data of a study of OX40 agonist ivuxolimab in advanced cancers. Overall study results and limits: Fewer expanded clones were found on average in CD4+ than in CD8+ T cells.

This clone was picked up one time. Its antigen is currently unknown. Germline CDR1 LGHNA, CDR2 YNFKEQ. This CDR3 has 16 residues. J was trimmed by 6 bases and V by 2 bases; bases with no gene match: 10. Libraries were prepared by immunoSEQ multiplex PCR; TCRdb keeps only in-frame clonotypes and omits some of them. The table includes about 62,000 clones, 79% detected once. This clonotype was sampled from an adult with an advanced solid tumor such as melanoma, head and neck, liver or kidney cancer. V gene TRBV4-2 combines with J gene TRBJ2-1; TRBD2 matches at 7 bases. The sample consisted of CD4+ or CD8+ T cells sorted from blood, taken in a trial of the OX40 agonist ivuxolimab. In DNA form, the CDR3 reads TGTGCCAGCAGCCAAAAAATGGGGCGGGAGATCAATGAGCAGTTCTTC. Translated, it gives CASSQKMGREINEQFF.